Sequencing of this TCR beta chain was carried out in a study of cytomegalovirus exposure and HLA in healthy donors (dated by TCRdb to the late 2010s). About the full investigation: In an earlier analysis of roughly 590 of the donors, under 300 Gb of sequence data and just under 120 million unique TCR beta sequences from about 190 million T cells were reported. An early release that covered some 640 HLA-typed donors contained about 300 gigabases of sequencing data and tens of millions of unique TCR sequences. Of the roughly 400 genotyped donors, 81% fell in the genetic ancestry cluster associated with self-reported Caucasian donors. The study aimed to test whether signatures of past pathogen exposure could be identified by cataloging public T cell receptors. Using immunosequencing, the study profiled T cell repertoires from roughly 650 subjects and related those repertoires to cytomegalovirus serostatus. In addition to the first cohort of roughly 700 subjects, a separate validation cohort of over 90 different subjects was used. To predict cytomegalovirus infection status, the study combined high-throughput TCR immunosequencing, statistical association of individual TCRs with disease status, and machine learning. A later analysis re-analyzed previously published TCR beta repertoires from approximately 670 donors and added high-resolution HLA genotyping to study TCR occurrence patterns. Rather than drawing on any new phenotypic data, the later analysis identified candidate immune exposures from TCR beta sequences and the way those sequences occurred across donors. In an earlier analysis of around 540 of the donors, high-throughput TCR beta sequencing was used to judge whether each TCR beta V gene segment behaved as functional or pseudogenic. Alongside the repertoire data, information on donor age, sex, ethnicity and CMV serostatus was compiled. In a later genetic analysis, genome-wide SNP genotypes for about 65% of the 666 donors were used, and that subset was treated as a discovery cohort. Every discovery cohort repertoire had been produced on one sequencing platform. Class I and class II HLA loci were covered by the typing at four-digit resolution. The number of donors typed differed by locus, with about 629-640 for A, B, C, DRB1 and DQB1, roughly 520 for DQA1, 600 to 610 for DPA1, and 472 for DPB1. Four or five DR-DQ haplotypes were handled as single units for association and clustering because linkage in the cohort was strong. Among roughly 400 genotyped donors of the cohort, an average of around 240,000 unique TCR beta nucleotide sequences was sequenced per donor, of which approximately 19% were non-productive. Beyond this particular receptor, the publication reports: According to a later analysis, TCR association rates differed among HLA loci, with DRB1 alleles showing the most associated TCRs and HLA-C alleles showing the fewest. Because some donors lacked HLA typing at each locus, the association tests relied only on the typed subset. It was suggested by the authors that the approach could potentially be generalized to other disease states and immunological phenotypes. V-gene and J-gene trimming of TCR beta chains was associated with a missense DCLRE1C variant in a later genetic analysis, and the association was replicated in an independent cohort. Compared with equally common non-associated chains, HLA-associated TCR beta chains in a later analysis were more clonally expanded and had lower generation probabilities. A later genetic analysis reported fewer N-insertions in productive TCRs among donors in an Asian-associated ancestry cluster than the roughly 670-donor mean. Some IMGT-functional V segments, including TRBV6-2 and TRBV6-3, could not be distinguished by the 87-base-pair reads and were therefore excluded. Linkage disequilibrium might explain the correlated functional status among segregating V segments, but an unknown experimental factor could not be ruled out. Most TCR sequences were observed very rarely across donors, whereas some public TCRs were present in many individuals. Several of the top co-occurrence clusters appeared to be linked to parvovirus B19, influenza, CMV and Epstein-Barr virus, according to a later analysis. In a later analysis, 16,951 TCR beta sequences were associated with specific HLA alleles at a false discovery rate of 0.05. The only immune exposure information available for the cohort was CMV serostatus. A cluster of highly shared sequence variants was judged likely to represent a technical artifact of the sequencing pipeline. A few of the identified cytomegalovirus-associated TCR beta chains were confirmed in vitro to be specific for cytomegalovirus antigens. When HLA alleles, especially DR and DQ, strongly co-occurred, TCR associations were difficult to assign to individual alleles. A total of 150 or so TCR beta chains were listed by the study as associated with cytomegalovirus. Cytomegalovirus status was reported to be diagnosed by the classifier with high specificity and sensitivity in both the original and validation cohorts. This cohort had only TCR beta chains sequenced, and the lack of alpha or paired-chain data limited which features could be detected. Presence/absence analyses assumed roughly uniform sequencing depth across donors, an assumption that may not hold. A further reported finding was that TCR beta sequences accurately predicted the HLA-A and HLA-B alleles for most subjects in the first cohort. Seventeen rarely observed V segments, including chromosome 9 orphons, were excluded from the earlier analysis of approximately 600 of the donors because counts were too low. In an earlier analysis of about 600 of the donors, most TCR beta V segments appeared in productive rearrangements about 87% or about 30% of the time, broadly matching IMGT annotations. A later analysis found that most CMV-associated TCR beta chains appeared HLA-restricted, with HLA associations seemingly driven largely by CMV exposure.

This clone turned up a few times. The clone's antigen remains unknown. No much larger clone exists at a distance of one base, and base qualities are not known. The cohort was made up of 500 to 850 healthy bone marrow donors. At the time of sampling, every cohort member was nominally healthy, though immune exposures that went unrecorded were likely present. The donor tested CMV seronegative, placing the donor among the 350 or so seronegative members of the cohort. Every donor gave a peripheral blood sample, and the peripheral blood mononuclear cells from that sample were used for TCR beta sequencing. The Qiagen DNeasy Blood Extraction Kit was used to extract genomic DNA from the blood cell samples. Libraries came from the immunoSEQ multiplex PCR assay. For the multiplex PCR, a mixture combining 60 forward primers for TCR Vbeta segments and 13 reverse primers for TCR Jbeta segments was used. Amplification of the CDR3 region of rearranged TCR beta genes was performed with a multiplex PCR assay on genomic DNA. The Illumina HiSeq System was used to sequence the amplified TCR beta libraries as 87-base-pair reads. On the study's bioinformatics: A later analysis tallied approximately 87 million unique TCR beta chains across the 700 or so repertoires, and approximately 11 million of those chains were shared by two or more donors. A nearest-neighbor algorithm error-corrected the raw reads and collapsed the reads into unique sequences, merging closely related sequences to remove PCR and sequencing errors. CDR3 sequences were aligned to IMGT reference sequences to assign V, D and J gene segments. Each retained sequence needed at least a six-nucleotide match to both a V gene segment and a J gene segment. Rearrangements were classified as productive when the CDR3 lacked stop codons and remained in frame with V and J, and all other rearrangements were classified as non-productive. CDR3 was defined according to IMGT convention as the region running from the second conserved V-encoded cysteine to the conserved J-encoded phenylalanine. In an earlier analysis of just under 600 of the donors, sequences lacking an unambiguous match to a single V gene segment were excluded. An earlier analysis of almost 600 of the donors classified V segments as functional when productive rearrangements were above 56.7% and as segregating when the standard deviation between donors was above 5%. To diagnose cytomegalovirus status from the catalog of TCR beta chain sequences, a statistical classification framework was built. A later analysis assigned V and J genes by comparing TCR nucleotide sequences with IMGT/GENE-DB human TR gene sequences. In a later analysis, CDR3 sequences and most-parsimonious VDJ recombination scenarios were assigned using the TCRdist pipeline. In a later analysis, each TCR beta chain was defined by its CDR3 amino acid sequence together with its V-gene family, and reads without a unique V-gene family were excluded. As a way to deal with suspected cross-contamination and a sequencing artifact, a later analysis dropped hundreds of nucleotide sequences that were highly shared and had low generation probability. In a later analysis, a clonal expansion index for each public chain was calculated from normalized within-repertoire ranks of inferred template counts. In a later analysis, generation probabilities were computed using a VDJ recombination model fitted to out-of-frame rearrangements, and the results were checked against IGoR. In a later analysis, hypergeometric tests were used to score TCR-TCR, TCR-HLA and TCR-CMV co-occurrence, with a repertoire-size bias correction applied to TCR pairs. In a later analysis, false discovery rates were estimated by permuting HLA or CMV assignments 20 times. A later analysis grouped co-occurring TCRs with DBSCAN, adding TCRdist sequence similarity when clustering within HLA-allele-positive subsets. Repertoires with fewer than 30,000 or more than 120,000 public chains, plus five repertoires with anomalous nucleotide sharing, were excluded from co-occurrence clustering. The immuneACCESS repertoire file appears here via TCRdb, limited to in-frame rearrangements. These files lack a portion of the clones; in checked studies, under half of the deficit traces to unresolved V genes, and the cause of the others is not known. V and J calls and clone size are given by that table; D and trimming were obtained from the DNA. For this sample the table gives 200,000 or so clones, of which 82% were detected only once. 0.098% of the sample lies in the top ten.

Deletion took 4 bases off V and 4 bases off J, with a span of 7 bases between the germline ends. Its CDR3 holds 12 amino acids, cysteine through phenylalanine. Only the CDR3 part of the read is kept: 36 bases, read in frame from the first base. Sequences ENHRY (CDR1) and SYGVKD (CDR2) are obtained from the germline V gene. The sample consisted of PBMCs. The chain links TRBV10-3 with TRBJ2-5; a confident D gene designation cannot be given. This clonotype was obtained from a boy aged 2-15 years in good health and CMV-seronegative. The DNA is as follows: TGTGCCATCAGTGTTACGGGAGAGACCCAGTACTTC. It is translated as CAISVTGETQYF.